Listed below are T cell receptor beta chains from one sample, sequenced in a study of T cell responses to AZD1222 COVID-19 vaccine. Data came from immunoSEQ multiplex PCR; TCRdb stores just in-frame clones and leaves some out. The sample shows approximately 190,000 clones, 94% of them seen only once. Sequences were derived from peripheral blood, sampled on day 0 of AZD1222 vaccination. Source of these receptors: an adult in good health. CDR3s include the opening cysteine and the closing phenylalanine or tryptophan. The D gene is left open where the match is weak. Clone size is not always given. Where it is, it says once, few, many or a class for expanded clones.

TRBJ2-7	-	TRBV27	-	CASSPGGQEQYF	TGTGCCAGCAGTCCCGGGGGTCAAGAGCAGTACTTC
TRBJ2-7	-	TRBV6-6	-	CASSPWGRTPEQYF	TGTGCCAGCAGCCCGTGGGGGAGGACTCCCGAGCAGTACTTC
TRBJ1-6	-	TRBV14	TRBD1	CASSQGQGRNSPLHF	TGTGCCAGCAGCCAGGGACAGGGGCGGAATTCACCCCTCCACTTT
TRBJ2-2	-	TRBV28	-	CASSPPGGSNTGELFF	TGTGCCAGCAGTCCCCCTGGGGGGTCGAACACCGGGGAGCTGTTTTTT
TRBJ2-1	-	TRBV6-4	-	CASSEAGTPDREQFF	TGTGCCAGCAGTGAGGCCGGGACTCCTGACAGGGAGCAGTTCTTC
TRBJ1-2	-	TRBV5-5	-	CASSLPRTDGQYGYTF	TGTGCCAGCAGCTTGCCGAGGACGGATGGACAATATGGCTACACCTTC
TRBJ2-7	-	TRBV6-5	-	CASNEAGRAEQYF	TGTGCCAGCAACGAGGCAGGGCGGGCCGAGCAGTACTTC
TRBJ2-7	-	TRBV28	-	CASSGGPTSRYEQYF	TGTGCCAGCAGTGGGGGGCCGACTAGTAGGTACGAGCAGTACTTC
TRBJ2-7	-	TRBV6-5	TRBD1	CASSLYRGRFYEQYF	TGTGCCAGCAGTCTGTACAGGGGGCGCTTTTACGAGCAGTACTTC
TRBJ1-2	-	TRBV2	TRBD1	CASSKLTGDYGYTF	TGTGCCAGCAGTAAATTGACAGGGGACTATGGCTACACCTTC
TRBJ1-1	-	TRBV24-1	-	CATSDLGETEAFF	TGTGCCACCAGTGATTTAGGGGAAACTGAAGCTTTCTTT
TRBJ2-7	once	TRBV7-2	-	CASSPFPGEQYF	TGTGCCAGCAGCCCTTTCCCGGGCGAGCAGTACTTC
TRBJ2-1	-	TRBV7-8	TRBD2	CASSPISGSTYNEQFF	TGTGCCAGCAGCCCCATTAGCGGGAGTACCTACAATGAGCAGTTCTTC
TRBJ2-1	-	TRBV7-6	-	CASSLGAADSYNEQFF	TGTGCCAGCAGTCTCGGGGCAGCGGACTCCTACAATGAGCAGTTCTTC
TRBJ2-6	-	TRBV9	-	CASSVSGSRANVLTF	TGTGCCAGCAGCGTTTCGGGCTCCAGGGCCAACGTCCTGACTTTC
TRBJ2-3	-	TRBV5-1	TRBD2	CASSPLGGSTDTQYF	TGCGCCAGCAGCCCCCTCGGGGGGTCCACAGATACGCAGTATTTT
TRBJ2-7	once	TRBV4-1	TRBD2	CASSLALAPSYEQYF	TGCGCCAGCAGCCTTGCACTAGCGCCTTCCTACGAGCAGTACTTC
TRBJ2-5	once	TRBV30	-	CAWGGGQSQETQYF	TGTGCCTGGGGCGGGGGACAGAGTCAAGAGACCCAGTACTTC
TRBJ2-2	once	TRBV5-1	-	CASSLAWTGELFF	TGCGCCAGCAGCTTGGCTTGGACCGGGGAGCTGTTTTTT
TRBJ1-1	-	TRBV28	-	CASAPGPLNTEAFF	TGTGCCAGCGCGCCTGGACCGTTGAACACTGAAGCTTTCTTT
TRBJ1-2	-	TRBV29-1	TRBD1	CSVLTGENYGYTF	TGCAGCGTCTTGACAGGGGAGAACTATGGCTACACCTTC
TRBJ2-7	-	TRBV19	-	CASSPRGPNYEQYF	TGTGCCAGTAGCCCGAGGGGCCCAAACTACGAGCAGTACTTC
TRBJ2-1	-	TRBV2	-	CASRARGAGVGNEQFF	TGTGCCAGCAGGGCCCGGGGGGCGGGGGTGGGCAATGAGCAGTTCTTC
TRBJ1-6	-	TRBV5-8	TRBD1	CASSPRQGLNSPLHF	TGTGCCAGCAGCCCGAGACAGGGGCTTAATTCACCCCTCCACTTT